These 30 T cell receptor beta chains originate from one sample sequenced in a study of blood T cell repertoires in COVID-19. Sequenced by immunoSEQ multiplex PCR; TCRdb stores in-frame clones only, minus some. The sample lists some 230,000 clones; 65% to 90% were seen once. The material sequenced was peripheral blood. All receptors come from a woman aged 50 to 65 with acute or convalescent COVID-19.

The V gene is TRBV24-1, the J gene TRBJ2-1, with TRBD2 matching over 12 bases. The ends lost 3 bases at V and 8 bases at J; junction bases unmatched: 7. CDR3 size: 16 residues. Germline CDR1 is KGHDR and CDR2 is SFDVKD. The CDR3 sequence is CATSDRTSGTPHEQFF. CDR3 sequence (DNA): TGTGCCACCAGTGATCGGACTAGCGGGACCCCTCATGAGCAGTTCTTC.

V gene TRBV3-1 (or the pseudogene TRBV3-2) combines with J gene TRBJ2-1, with 10 bases aligning to TRBD1. The CDR3 extends over 16 amino acids. Trimming took 4 bases from V and 5 from J; bases not matched to a gene: 8. CDR1 is LGHDT and CDR2 is YNNKEL in the germline V gene (reference sequence). The CDR3 here is CASSRDRDRGNNEQFF. CDR3 bases: TGTGCCAGCAGCCGCGACCGGGACAGGGGAAACAATGAGCAGTTCTTC.

The rearrangement joins TRBV7-2 to TRBJ1-1; D ambiguous. This CDR3 has 13 residues. The germline V and J ends were trimmed by 0 bases and 4 bases, with 6 bases remaining between them. Germline V gene data show CDR1 as SGHTA and CDR2 as FQGNSA. The chain's CDR3 is CASSLAEATEAFF. CDR3 DNA: TGTGCCAGCAGCTTAGCAGAGGCCACTGAAGCTTTCTTT.

The chain uses TRBV28 and TRBJ1-6, with D maybe TRBD1 (5 bases). V was cut by 7 bases and J by 6 bases, with 13 bases left in between. The V gene's germline CDR1 is MDHEN and CDR2 SYDVKM. The CDR3 length is 14 residues. The CDR3 DNA follows: TGTGCCAGCAAAGCCAGGGTCGGTAATTCACCCCTCCACTTT. Its protein is CASKARVGNSPLHF.

This clone came up a few times. The J gene is TRBJ1-2, the V gene TRBV3-1 (or the pseudogene TRBV3-2); D might be TRBD1 (5 bases). The length of the CDR3 is 14 residues. V was trimmed by 0 bases and J by 8 bases, leaving 13 bases between them. Germline V CDR1 and CDR2: LGHDT, YNNKEL (reference sequence). The CDR3, as DNA: TGTGCCAGCAGCCAAGATATGTCGGGGGGAGGCTACACCTTC. Amino acid sequence: CASSQDMSGGGYTF.

This rearrangement joins TRBV6-2 or TRBV6-3 to TRBJ2-3, with D possibly TRBD2 on 7 matching bases. The germline CDR1 and CDR2 sequences are MNHEY and SVGEGT. Trimming cost V 2 bases and J 5 bases, with 14 bases left between them. The CDR3 length is 15 residues. The chain's CDR3 is CASSYGGGVEDTQYF. Here the CDR3 DNA reads TGTGCCAGCAGTTACGGCGGGGGCGTGGAAGATACGCAGTATTTT.

This clone was recorded a few times. The chain links TRBV11-2 to TRBJ1-1; 8 nucleotides line up with TRBD1. In germline, CDR1 is SGHAT, CDR2 FQNNGV. The CDR3 is 13 residues long. V trimming: 3 bases; J trimming: 4 bases; junction bases outside the gene matches: 1. In DNA form, the CDR3 reads TGTGCCAGCAGCTTCGGACAGGGCACTGAAGCTTTCTTT. The encoded protein is CASSFGQGTEAFF.

This clone was recorded a few times. The gene calls are TRBV20-1 and TRBJ2-5, with D uncertain. The CDR3 runs 11 residues. Deletions cut 4 bases from V and 4 bases from J, with 7 bases between. The germline V gene encodes CDR1 DFQATT and CDR2 SNEGSKA (reference sequence). The CDR3 here is CSATSLETQYF. The CDR3 bases are TGCAGTGCTACCTCTTTAGAGACCCAGTACTTC.

This chain uses TRBV3-1 (or the pseudogene TRBV3-2) with TRBJ2-2; D gene unclear. V gave up 0 bases and J gave up 5 bases, with 10 bases separating them. Per the germline V gene, CDR1 is LGHDT and CDR2 is YNNKEL (reference sequence). This CDR3 is 15 amino acids long. The CDR3 spells CASSQDLRRTGELFF. The CDR3 nucleotides are TGTGCCAGCAGCCAAGACTTGCGGCGGACCGGGGAGCTGTTTTTT.

The rearrangement uses TRBV5-1 and TRBJ1-1; 8 bases are shared with TRBD1. After removal of 1 base from V and 2 bases from J, the junction contained 1 base not matched to a gene. This CDR3 spans 14 amino acids. Per germline, CDR1 SGHRS and CDR2 YFSETQ. In nucleotides, the CDR3 is TGCGCCAGCAGCTTGCCAGGGGGCAACACTGAAGCTTTCTTT. Translating it yields CASSLPGGNTEAFF.

The J gene is TRBJ1-5, the V gene TRBV5-8, with a weak D call TRBD1 (5 bases). The CDR3 sequence is 15 residues long. The V end was cut by 0 bases, the J end by 5 bases, with 12 bases between. CDR1 is SGHTS and CDR2 is YDEGEE in the germline V gene. The CDR3 DNA reads TGTGCCAGCAGCTTGGAGGGGTTACGGCATCAGCCCCAGCATTTT. Residues: CASSLEGLRHQPQHF.

This chain joins TRBV5-4 and TRBJ1-1; D is uncertain. Trimming left V 4 bases short and J 1 base short, with 8 bases between. Per germline, CDR1 SGHNT and CDR2 YYREEE (reference sequence). CDR3 length: 13 amino acids. The CDR3: CASSLPGNTEAFF. DNA for the CDR3: TGTGCCAGCAGCCTCCCAGGGAACACTGAAGCTTTCTTT. Full variable domain (missing parts from reference TRBV5-4 and TRBJ1-1): ETGVTQSPTHLIKTRGQQVTLRCSSQSGHNTVSWYQQALGQGPQFIFQYYREEENGRGNFPPRFSGLQFPNYSSELNVNALELDDSALYLCASSLPGNTEAFFGQGTRLTVV.

The chain has TRBV6-5 and TRBJ1-1, with D possibly TRBD1 on 6 matching bases. Germline CDR1 MNHEY, CDR2 SVGAGI. The CDR3 is made up of 14 amino acids. Trimming left V 2 bases short and J 3 bases short, with 10 bases between. The CDR3 sequence is CASSYGGAYTEAFF. The CDR3 bases are TGTGCCAGCAGTTACGGGGGCGCGTACACTGAAGCTTTCTTT.

The genes are TRBV28 and TRBJ2-7, with TRBD1 matching over 10 bases. Germline CDR1 MDHEN, CDR2 SYDVKM. V lost 7 bases and J lost 4; bases outside the gene matches: 13. The CDR3 extends over 16 amino acids. CDR3 amino acids: CASITGGDRGSYEQYF. The CDR3 nucleotides read TGTGCCAGCATCACCGGGGGGGACAGGGGAAGTTACGAGCAGTACTTC.

J is TRBJ2-3 and V is TRBV5-1; D not certain. The CDR3 length is 14 residues. V lost 2 bases and J 1 base, leaving 8 bases between the germline ends. Looked up from germline, CDR1 is SGHRS and CDR2 is YFSETQ. CDR3 sequence (DNA): TGCGCCAGCAGCTTCGCGATCGGCACAGATACGCAGTATTTT. Its protein is CASSFAIGTDTQYF. The variable domain in full, with the rest retrieved from reference TRBV5-1 and TRBJ2-3, is KAGVTQTPRYLIKTRGQQVTLSCSPISGHRSVSWYQQTPGQGLQFLFEYFSETQRNKGNFPGRFSGRQFSNSRSEMNVSTLELGDSALYLCASSFAIGTDTQYFGPGTRLTVL.

The V and J genes are TRBV5-1 and TRBJ2-2, with D perhaps matching TRBD1 (6 bases). The V and J ends lost 0 bases and 5 bases respectively, with 8 bases between them. The CDR3 runs to 14 residues. Germline V gives CDR1 SGHRS, CDR2 YFSETQ. The CDR3 loop reads CASSLGQETGELFF. DNA of the CDR3: TGCGCCAGCAGCTTGGGACAGGAGACCGGGGAGCTGTTTTTT.

The chain employs TRBV7-9 and TRBJ1-4; 8 nucleotides align to TRBD1. CDR1 is SEHNR and CDR2 is FQNEAQ in the germline V gene (reference sequence). The length of the CDR3 is 15 residues. V shed 0 bases and J 8 bases; nucleotides not matched to a gene: 5. DNA of the CDR3: TGTGCCAGCAGCTTAGCGGGGACAGGAGAGGAAAAACTGTTTTTT. Amino acids: CASSLAGTGEEKLFF. Full variable domain (rest looked up from reference TRBV7-9 and TRBJ1-4): DTGVSQNPRHKITKRGQNVTFRCDPISEHNRLYWYRQTLGQGPEFLTYFQNEAQLEKSRLLSDRFSAERPKGSFSTLEIQRTEQGDSAMYLCASSLAGTGEEKLFFGSGTQLSVL.

V is TRBV7-9 and J is TRBJ2-1; 9 bases match TRBD2. From germline, CDR1 is SEHNR and CDR2 FQNEAQ (reference sequence). The CDR3 is 15 residues long. The V segment lost 4 bases and the J segment 5 bases; nucleotides outside the gene matches: 6. The CDR3 sequence: CASSWATSGNNEQFF. The CDR3 region has the DNA TGTGCCAGCAGCTGGGCGACTAGCGGAAACAATGAGCAGTTCTTC.

CDR3 in amino acids: CASRMGQMNTEAFF. The CDR3 DNA reads as TGTGCCAGCAGGATGGGACAGATGAACACTGAAGCTTTCTTT. The V and J genes are TRBV2 and TRBJ1-1; the match to TRBD1 covers 7 bases. The CDR3 loop spans 14 amino acids. V was pared by 6 bases and J by 0 bases, with 4 bases of the junction left unmatched. Germline CDR1 is SNHLY and CDR2 is FYNNEI.

A single count supports this clone. The chain links TRBV19 to TRBJ1-2, with a weak D call TRBD1 (6 bases). Germline lookup yields CDR1 LNHDA and CDR2 SQIVND (reference sequence). Trimming removed 7 bases at V and 1 base at J, with 13 bases between. The CDR3 totals 14 residues. The CDR3 DNA sequence: TGTGCCAGTAACCCGGACAGAGATAACTATGGCTACACCTTC. Amino acid sequence: CASNPDRDNYGYTF.

This clone showed up just a few times. The rearrangement uses TRBV5-4 and TRBJ2-7; D unresolved. This CDR3 region has 13 residues. V shed 4 bases and J shed 2 bases, with 10 bases lying between them. In germline, CDR1 is SGHNT, CDR2 YYREEE (reference sequence). CDR3 bases: TGTGCCAGCAGCCGAGAGAATACCTACGAGCAGTACTTC. Protein product: CASSRENTYEQYF.

V usage is TRBV15 and J usage is TRBJ1-2; 7 bases align to TRBD1. V trimming: 0 bases; J trimming: 8 bases; junction bases outside the gene matches: 9. This CDR3 region has 15 residues. CDR1 and CDR2 from the germline V gene are LNHNV and YYDKDF (reference sequence). The CDR3 coding sequence is TGTGCCACCAGCAGAGATCCGCCAGGGGGACGGGGCTACACCTTC. It is translated as CATSRDPPGGRGYTF.

The chain uses TRBV27 and TRBJ1-1; TRBD1 is a possible D gene (5 bases). Trimming left V 3 bases short and J 3 bases short, with 11 bases between. The length of the CDR3 is 14 residues. Germline V gene sequence: CDR1 MNHEY, CDR2 SMNVEV (reference sequence). The CDR3 bases are TGTGCCAGCAGTTTTGGGGCAGTTTACACTGAAGCTTTCTTT. Translated, it gives CASSFGAVYTEAFF.

The V call is TRBV19, the J call TRBJ1-5, with TRBD1 matching over 9 bases. V shed 4 bases and J 4 bases; nucleotides not matched to a gene: 8. Germline CDR1 reads LNHDA; CDR2 reads SQIVND (reference sequence). This CDR3 comprises 16 residues. In DNA, the CDR3 is TGTGCCAGTAGTACGCTAGTGACAGGGGGTAATCAGCCCCAGCATTTT. Amino acid sequence: CASSTLVTGGNQPQHF.

The rearrangement joins TRBV3-1 (or the pseudogene TRBV3-2) to TRBJ2-7; 8 bases map to TRBD1. From germline, CDR1 is LGHDT and CDR2 YNNKEL (reference sequence). CDR3 size: 14 residues. V dropped 4 bases and J dropped 2; count of bases not matched to a gene: 4. The CDR3: CASSPDRGTYEQYF. The CDR3 DNA is TGTGCCAGCAGCCCCGACAGGGGCACCTACGAGCAGTACTTC.

The chain links TRBV7-9 to TRBJ1-3; D remains ambiguous. Germline V lookup: CDR1 SEHNR, CDR2 FQNEAQ (reference sequence). The CDR3 covers 15 residues. The germline V and J ends were trimmed by 5 bases and 0 bases, with 11 bases remaining between them. The CDR3: CASSHGGSSGNTIYF. The DNA for the CDR3 is TGTGCCAGCAGCCACGGCGGAAGCTCTGGAAACACCATATATTTT.

The genes are TRBV10-2 and TRBJ1-6; D not certain. The V end lost 5 bases, the J end lost 1 base, and 6 bases lay between the germline ends. This CDR3 contains 14 residues. The germline V gene encodes CDR1 WSHSY and CDR2 SAAADI. The CDR3 DNA reads TGCGCCAGCAGTAGAGAATCCTATAATTCACCCCTCCACTTT. Translating it yields CASSRESYNSPLHF.

V is TRBV28 and J is TRBJ2-5, with D hard to call. The CDR3 is made up of 13 amino acids. V lost 4 bases and J 0 bases, leaving 6 bases between the germline ends. CDR1 and CDR2 from the germline V gene are MDHEN and SYDVKM. The CDR3 DNA is TGTGCCAGCAGTTCAGGCTACCAAGAGACCCAGTACTTC. This gives the protein CASSSGYQETQYF.

As to this clone: Within the sample, other DNA sequences also encode this same CDR3. The V gene is TRBV19, the J gene TRBJ1-1, with no clear D. CDR3 length: 14 amino acids. V was shortened by 1 base and J by 1 base, with 7 bases between the two germline ends. CDR1 and CDR2 (germline): LNHDA, SQIVND (reference sequence). CDR3 sequence (DNA): TGTGCCAGTAGTATAGTTTCAGGGAACACTGAAGCTTTCTTT. Translation gives CASSIVSGNTEAFF.

The rearrangement uses TRBV6-5 and TRBJ2-1; 8 bases line up with TRBD1. The CDR3 is made up of 13 amino acids. Losses at the gene ends were 5 bases for V and 7 bases for J; bases not matched to a gene: 4. Looked up from germline, CDR1 is MNHEY and CDR2 is SVGAGI. CDR3 in DNA: TGTGCCAGCAGTAGGGACAGGTTTAATGAGCAGTTCTTC. Its protein is CASSRDRFNEQFF.